These T cell receptor beta chains were read from a single sample in a study of blood T cell repertoires in COVID-19. Produced via immunoSEQ multiplex PCR; TCRdb's table is partial and in-frame only. Seen here are fewer than 300,000 clones, approximately 90% observed once, and the top ten hold 1.1%. Sequenced material: PBMCs or T cells enriched from blood (not recorded which). Every receptor here comes from a woman aged 25-40 years who had recovered from COVID-19. Both conserved end residues are part of each CDR3. D genes are given only for firm matches. For some rows the clone size is stated as once, few or many, or as a class when expanded; others skip it.

len,d_gene,j_gene,v_gene,abundance,CDR3aa,CDR3nt
14,NA,TRBJ1-1,TRBV6-1,NA,CASSPRDTNTEAFF,TGTGCCAGCAGTCCCCGGGACACCAACACTGAAGCTTTCTTT
13,NA,TRBJ1-6,TRBV12-3/TRBV12-4,NA,CASSTVRSSPLHF,TGTGCCAGCAGTACCGTGAGGTCTTCACCCCTCCACTTT
14,NA,TRBJ1-5,TRBV19,NA,CASSISDRNQPQHF,TGTGCCAGTAGTATATCGGACAGAAATCAGCCCCAGCATTTT
10,NA,TRBJ2-1,TRBV29-1,NA,CSVGAYEQFF,TGCAGCGTTGGGGCATATGAGCAGTTCTTC
15,TRBD1,TRBJ2-7,TRBV11-2,NA,CASSHHRDSSYEQYF,TGTGCCAGCAGCCATCACCGGGACAGCTCCTACGAGCAGTACTTC
14,TRBD1,TRBJ1-2,TRBV7-2,NA,CASTKDRANYGYTF,TGTGCCAGCACCAAGGACAGGGCTAACTATGGCTACACCTTC
15,NA,TRBJ2-1,TRBV19,NA,CASSTLLTGYNEQFF,TGTGCCAGTAGTACCCTCTTGACCGGGTACAATGAGCAGTTCTTC
15,NA,TRBJ2-4,TRBV7-2,NA,CASSLAAGQSNIQYF,TGTGCCAGCAGCTTGGCTGCAGGACAGTCAAACATTCAGTACTTC
13,NA,TRBJ2-7,TRBV6-1,NA,CASSDPGVNEQYF,TGTGCCAGCAGTGATCCGGGTGTGAACGAGCAGTACTTC
18,TRBD2,TRBJ2-2,TRBV4-3,NA,CASSPGLAGATNTGELFF,TGCGCCAGCAGCCCGGGACTAGCGGGAGCCACGAACACCGGGGAGCTGTTTTTT
14,TRBD1,TRBJ1-5,TRBV6-5,NA,CASLLGQSNQPQHF,TGTGCCAGCCTTTTGGGACAGAGCAATCAGCCCCAGCATTTT
15,NA,TRBJ2-1,TRBV7-9,few,CASRGAESSYNEQFF,TGTGCCAGCAGGGGGGCGGAAAGCTCCTACAATGAGCAGTTCTTC
19,NA,TRBJ1-6,TRBV6-1,many,CASSEVGGRGRSYNSPLHF,TGTGCCAGCAGTGAAGTCGGGGGGCGCGGACGGTCCTATAATTCACCCCTCCACTTT
14,NA,TRBJ2-2,TRBV10-3,NA,CAIRDSTNTGELFF,TGTGCCATCAGGGACAGTACGAACACCGGGGAGCTGTTTTTT
18,NA,TRBJ2-1,TRBV24-1,NA,CATSDLGVTLGSYNEQFF,TGTGCCACCAGTGACTTGGGTGTGACATTAGGCTCCTACAATGAGCAGTTCTTC
13,NA,TRBJ1-1,TRBV11-2,NA,CASSSLTNSEAFF,TGTGCCAGCAGCTCACTAACTAACTCTGAAGCTTTCTTT
15,TRBD1,TRBJ1-1,TRBV7-8,NA,CASSLSGGLGTEAFF,TGTGCCAGCAGCCTCTCAGGGGGCTTGGGCACTGAAGCTTTCTTT
13,NA,TRBJ2-1,TRBV5-6,NA,CASSPDSYNEQFF,TGTGCCAGCAGCCCCGACAGCTACAATGAGCAGTTCTTC
14,NA,TRBJ2-1,TRBV19,NA,CASSSGISYNEQFF,TGTGCCAGTAGTAGCGGGATCTCCTACAATGAGCAGTTCTTC
18,TRBD2,TRBJ2-3,TRBV6-6,NA,CASSRPVGLAGVTDTQYF,TGTGCCAGCAGTCGACCTGTGGGACTAGCGGGAGTCACAGATACGCAGTATTTT
15,NA,TRBJ1-4,TRBV4-1,NA,CASSQQGLTNEKLFF,TGCGCCAGCAGCCAACAGGGTTTAACTAATGAAAAACTGTTTTTT
14,TRBD1,TRBJ1-2,TRBV19,NA,CATRRADREYGYTF,TGTGCCACCCGGAGGGCCGACAGGGAATATGGCTACACCTTC
15,NA,TRBJ1-3,TRBV7-6,NA,CASSFGSTGGNTIYF,TGTGCCAGCAGCTTTGGCAGCACAGGGGGAAACACCATATATTTT
12,NA,TRBJ1-1,TRBV27,NA,CASSFRGTEAFF,TGTGCCAGCAGTTTCAGGGGAACTGAAGCTTTCTTT
12,TRBD2,TRBJ2-1,TRBV3-1/TRBV3-2,NA,CASRLTGTSQFF,TGTGCCAGCAGACTAACCGGGACTAGCCAGTTCTTC
13,TRBD1,TRBJ1-1,TRBV5-4,NA,CASSPGQGAEAFF,TGTGCCAGCAGCCCGGGACAGGGCGCTGAAGCTTTCTTT
16,TRBD1,TRBJ2-1,TRBV7-2,NA,CASSPHVGQGNNEQFF,TGTGCCAGCAGCCCCCATGTCGGACAGGGCAACAATGAGCAGTTCTTC
17,TRBD2,TRBJ2-7,TRBV6-4,NA,CASSDGRLAGVRYEQYF,TGTGCCAGCAGTGACGGCCGACTAGCGGGAGTTCGCTACGAGCAGTACTTC
13,NA,TRBJ2-7,TRBV13,few,CASSPRTAYEQYF,TGTGCCAGCAGCCCCCGGACAGCCTACGAGCAGTACTTC
15,NA,TRBJ1-4,TRBV4-3,NA,CASSQDFAYNEKLFF,TGCGCCAGCAGCCAAGATTTTGCCTATAATGAAAAACTGTTTTTT
16,TRBD1,TRBJ1-1,TRBV15,NA,CATSRVHGTGGTEAFF,TGTGCCACCAGCAGAGTCCACGGGACAGGGGGGACTGAAGCTTTCTTT
16,TRBD1,TRBJ1-3,TRBV7-6,NA,CASSTGQGAVGNTIYF,TGTGCCAGCAGCACCGGACAGGGGGCGGTAGGAAACACCATATATTTT
15,TRBD2,TRBJ2-1,TRBV7-9,few,CASSFRLAGVNEQFF,TGTGCCAGCAGCTTTCGGCTAGCGGGAGTCAATGAGCAGTTCTTC
16,NA,TRBJ1-1,TRBV19,NA,CASSISYRFMNTEAFF,TGTGCCAGTAGTATATCCTACAGGTTTATGAACACTGAAGCTTTCTTT
14,NA,TRBJ2-3,TRBV29-1,NA,CSALAPGRTDTQYF,TGCAGCGCCCTAGCTCCTGGTCGCACAGATACGCAGTATTTT
14,TRBD1,TRBJ1-3,TRBV5-1,NA,CASSSGTVGNTIYF,TGCGCCAGCAGCTCCGGGACAGTTGGAAACACCATATATTTT
18,NA,TRBJ2-7,TRBV6-1,NA,CASSEARHNLGGLYEQYF,TGTGCCAGCAGTGAAGCCCGACATAACCTAGGCGGGCTCTACGAGCAGTACTTC
15,TRBD2,TRBJ2-3,TRBV7-9,NA,CASSRTSGPSATQYF,TGTGCCAGCAGCCGGACTAGCGGGCCATCCGCTACGCAGTATTTT
15,TRBD2,TRBJ2-5,TRBV14,NA,CASSQEALALETQYF,TGTGCCAGCAGCCAAGAGGCACTAGCGTTGGAGACCCAGTACTTC
13,NA,TRBJ1-2,TRBV7-8,NA,CASSPDAGYGYTF,TGTGCCAGCAGCCCGGACGCGGGGTATGGCTACACCTTC
12,TRBD1,TRBJ1-2,TRBV30,once,CAGKTGKNGYTF,TGTGCCGGAAAGACAGGGAAGAATGGCTACACCTTC
15,TRBD1,TRBJ1-5,TRBV28,once,CASRWTGGDNQPQHF,TGTGCCAGCAGGTGGACAGGGGGCGACAATCAGCCCCAGCATTTT
16,NA,TRBJ2-2,TRBV18,NA,CASSPPLGHQTGELFF,TGTGCCAGCTCACCACCGTTAGGACACCAAACCGGGGAGCTGTTTTTT
13,NA,TRBJ1-1,TRBV6-5,NA,CASSYDMNTEAFF,TGTGCCAGCAGTTACGACATGAACACTGAAGCTTTCTTT
15,NA,TRBJ2-3,TRBV6-2/TRBV6-3,NA,CASSYDYTNTDTQYF,TGTGCCAGCAGTTACGACTACACAAACACGGATACGCAGTATTTT
16,TRBD1,TRBJ2-2,TRBV7-2,NA,CASSRGQVFGTGELFF,TGTGCCAGCAGCCGGGGACAGGTCTTTGGGACCGGGGAGCTGTTTTTT
18,NA,TRBJ2-5,TRBV7-2,NA,CASSRGSGTYESRETQYF,TGTGCCAGCAGCCGGGGATCAGGGACTTACGAATCCAGAGAGACCCAGTACTTC
15,TRBD1,TRBJ1-5,TRBV28,NA,CASMEQGGFNQPQHF,TGTGCCAGCATGGAGCAGGGGGGTTTCAATCAGCCCCAGCATTTT
15,TRBD2,TRBJ2-5,TRBV6-4,few,CASSVTSGSSETQYF,TGTGCCAGCAGTGTGACTAGCGGGAGTTCCGAGACCCAGTACTTC
15,TRBD2,TRBJ2-7,TRBV7-9,few,CASSFTASGVYEQYF,TGTGCCAGCAGCTTTACGGCTAGCGGTGTCTACGAGCAGTACTTC